This passage covers 5 T cell receptor beta chains from one sample sequenced in a study of T cell responses to AZD1222 COVID-19 vaccine. Using immunoSEQ multiplex PCR, the repertoire was profiled, and TCRdb retains in-frame clones only, with some absent. The data show about 99,000 clones, approximately 90% seen once. The input for sequencing was peripheral blood, taken on day 0 of AZD1222 vaccination. These receptors were collected from an adult in good health.

V gene TRBV10-2 combines with J gene TRBJ2-1; D is possibly TRBD1 or TRBD2 (7 bases each). V was cut by 2 bases and J by 9 bases, with 17 bases left in between. Germline V CDR1 and CDR2: WSHSY, SAAADI. This CDR3 spans 15 amino acids. The CDR3 coding sequence is TGCGCCAGCAGTGAGAGACTAGCAGGGGGTGGTGAGCAGTTCTTC. This sequence encodes CASSERLAGGGEQFF.

Regarding this clone: A junction end diverges from the germline sequence, so it may reflect a read error. The rearrangement uses TRBV29-1 and TRBJ2-1; D unresolved. CDR3 length: 13 amino acids. The germline CDR1 and CDR2 sequences are SQVTM and ANQGSEA. CDR3 bases: TGCAGCGTCGAAGGTTGGGAAAACCCTGAGCAGTTCTTC. Translating it yields CSVEGWENPEQFF.

This chain connects TRBV18 to TRBJ2-7; 10 bases fit TRBD1. Germline V gives CDR1 KGHSH, CDR2 LQKENI. V lost 3 bases and J lost 3; bases outside the gene matches: 2. This CDR3 region has 14 residues. The CDR3 DNA sequence: TGTGCCAGCTCACCCGGGACAGGGGTCTACGAGCAGTACTTC. Translated, it gives CASSPGTGVYEQYF.

This chain connects TRBV5-6 to TRBJ2-7; D perhaps matches TRBD1 (5 bases). The germline V gene encodes CDR1 SGHDT and CDR2 YYEEEE. The CDR3 has 14 residues. The V end was cut by 4 bases, the J end by 0 bases, with 11 bases between. In nucleotides, the CDR3 is TGTGCCAGCAGCGCCCAGGGCGGCTCCTACGAGCAGTACTTC. It yields the protein CASSAQGGSYEQYF. The whole variable domain, filled in from reference TRBV5-6 and TRBJ2-7, reads DAGVTQSPTHLIKTRGQQVTLRCSPKSGHDTVSWYQQALGQGPQFIFQYYEEEERQRGNFPDRFSGHQFPNYSSELNVNALLLGDSALYLCASSAQGGSYEQYFGPGTRLTVT.

This rearrangement joins TRBV5-8 to TRBJ1-2; TRBD1 is a possible D gene (5 bases). The V end was cut by 0 bases, the J end by 4 bases, with 7 bases between. Germline CDR1 SGHTS, CDR2 YDEGEE. The length of the CDR3 is 13 residues. The chain's CDR3 is CASSLAGFYGYTF. The CDR3 nucleotides read TGTGCCAGCAGCTTGGCAGGGTTCTATGGCTACACCTTC.